What follows are 10 T cell receptor beta chains derived from one specimen sequenced in a study of T cells in localized non-small cell lung cancer. TCRdb's table, derived via immunoSEQ multiplex PCR, lists solely in-frame clones and lacks some. Among roughly 66,000 clones listed, 75% to 90% were seen once. The sequences come from peripheral blood, collected before any cancer treatment. The receptors originated from a woman aged 35 to 70 with stage I lung adenocarcinoma.

The CDR3 nucleotides are TGTGCCAGTAGCGACGAATCTGGCTACGAGCAGTACTTC. This encodes CASSDESGYEQYF. The rearrangement uses TRBV19 and TRBJ2-7, with D unclear. Germline V CDR1 and CDR2: LNHDA, SQIVND (reference sequence). V dropped 6 bases and J dropped 3 bases, with 12 bases sitting between them. The CDR3 length is 13 residues.

This clone was observed a few times. CDR3 in DNA: TGTGCCAGCAGCCTAACCCTAGCGGGGGGGCCCCAAGAGACCCAGTACTTC. Encoded protein: CASSLTLAGGPQETQYF. The chain uses TRBV4-2 and TRBJ2-5, with 12 positions matching TRBD2. The germline V gene encodes CDR1 LGHNA and CDR2 YNFKEQ. V lost 4 bases to trimming and J lost 1 base; unmatched junction nucleotides: 7. The CDR3 has 17 residues.

V and J are TRBV7-3 and TRBJ2-7; D tentatively reads TRBD1 or TRBD2 (5 bases each). There are 15 residues in the CDR3. V was shortened by 6 bases and J by 2 bases, with 17 bases between the two germline ends. The germline V gene encodes CDR1 SGHTA and CDR2 FQGTGA. CDR3 nucleotides: TGTGCCAGCAGACCCGGGACGGGCTTGACCTACGAGCAGTACTTC. It yields the protein CASRPGTGLTYEQYF.

The gene calls are TRBV29-1 and TRBJ2-6; D is unresolved. CDR3 length equals 17 residues. The V end lost 5 bases, the J end lost 0 bases, and 17 bases lay between the germline ends. Germline V gene lookup returns CDR1 SQVTM and CDR2 ANQGSEA. CDR3 coding DNA: TGCAGCGTTATGGGCAGAACCCTTAGCTCTGGGGCCAACGTCCTGACTTTC. Translating gives CSVMGRTLSSGANVLTF.

V is TRBV13 and J is TRBJ2-5; 12 bases map to TRBD2. Near its end, the DNA agrees better with TRBJ2-7, so the J call may be wrong. The length of the CDR3 is 16 residues. From germline, CDR1 is PRHDT and CDR2 FYEKMQ (reference sequence). The CDR3 here is CASSSTSGGPHYEQYF. The CDR3 bases are TGTGCCAGCAGCTCCACTAGCGGGGGGCCCCACTACGAGCAGTACTTC.

The rearrangement links TRBV19 to TRBJ2-3, with 9 positions matching TRBD2. Losses at the gene ends were 8 bases for V and 1 base for J; bases not matched to a gene: 4. Germline V gene lookup returns CDR1 LNHDA and CDR2 SQIVND (reference sequence). There are 14 residues in the CDR3. The CDR3 is CASVAGDGTDTQYF. CDR3 DNA sequence: TGTGCCAGTGTAGCGGGAGACGGCACAGATACGCAGTATTTT.

This rearrangement joins TRBV30 to TRBJ1-4, with D perhaps TRBD1 (6 bases). CDR1 is GTSNPN and CDR2 is SVGIG in the germline V gene (reference sequence). V gave up 4 bases and J gave up 3 bases, with 15 bases separating them. The CDR3 contains 15 residues. As DNA, the CDR3 is TGTGCCTGGACGGCAGGGGTCTTTGCTAATGAAAAACTGTTTTTT. It yields the protein CAWTAGVFANEKLFF.

Only one count was recorded for this clone. The gene calls are TRBV5-6 and TRBJ2-7, with 8 bases identical to TRBD2. The trim removed 8 bases at V and 2 bases at J, leaving 6 bases unmatched. Germline V gives CDR1 SGHDT, CDR2 YYEEEE. The CDR3 runs to 13 residues. CDR3 sequence reads: CASRRRGAYEQYF. The CDR3 DNA reads as TGTGCCAGTCGGCGGCGGGGGGCCTACGAGCAGTACTTC.

In its sample, this clone was seen once. The rearrangement joins TRBV7-8 to TRBJ1-3; 10 bases match TRBD1. Germline-derived CDR1 and CDR2 are SGHVS and FQNEAQ. CDR3 length: 16 residues. The V and J ends lost 3 bases and 2 bases, in that order; junction bases with no gene match: 4. This CDR3 reads CASSLGQGKTGNTIYF. In DNA form, the CDR3 reads TGTGCCAGCAGCTTGGGACAGGGGAAGACTGGAAACACCATATATTTT.

This rearrangement joins TRBV28 to TRBJ2-5; D is possibly TRBD1 (5 bases). Trimming removed 7 bases at V and 2 bases at J, with 14 bases between. This CDR3 region has 14 residues. The germline gives CDR1 MDHEN, CDR2 SYDVKM. The CDR3: CASMSRGFQETQYF. CDR3 nucleotides: TGTGCCAGCATGTCTAGGGGATTTCAAGAGACCCAGTACTTC. The complete variable domain, with remaining parts taken from reference TRBV28 and TRBJ2-5, reads DVKVTQSSRYLVKRTGEKVFLECVQDMDHENMFWYRQDPGLGLRLIYFSYDVKMKEKGDIPEGYSVSREKKERFSLILESASTNQTSMYLCASMSRGFQETQYFGPGTRLLVL.